The next 9 T cell receptor beta chains were all read from a single sample in a study of long-term antiretroviral therapy in people with HIV. Assay version v3.0 of immunoSEQ was used, and it was run at survey level. Repertoires were generated with immunoSEQ multiplex PCR, while TCRdb's copy carries only in-frame clones and drops some. The repertoire holds around 12,000 clones, with more than 70% as singletons. The sequenced sample was unsorted PBMCs, obtained 0.5 years before starting antiretroviral therapy. These receptor sequences come from a woman between 40 and 50 years old with HIV.

This chain connects TRBV18 to TRBJ2-1; D unresolved. Germline-derived CDR1 and CDR2 are KGHSH and LQKENI. There are 13 residues in the CDR3. The V and J ends lost 4 bases and 8 bases respectively, with 12 bases between them. This chain's CDR3 is CASSLIPVDEQFF. The CDR3 region has the DNA TGTGCCAGCTCACTGATACCCGTGGATGAGCAGTTCTTC.

This clone appeared a few times. The V call is TRBV19, the J call TRBJ2-5; D is possibly TRBD2 (5 bases). Trimming took 6 bases from V and 5 from J, leaving 13 bases between them. The CDR3 loop spans 13 amino acids. Germline lookup yields CDR1 LNHDA and CDR2 SQIVND (reference sequence). The CDR3 bases are TGTGCCAGTAGAGGTCTAGCATTCGAGACCCAGTACTTC. Protein: CASRGLAFETQYF.

J is TRBJ1-2 and V is TRBV5-5; D remains unclear. CDR3 length: 14 residues. Looked up from germline, CDR1 is SGHKS and CDR2 is YYEKEE (reference sequence). V was pared by 4 bases and J by 1 base, with 11 bases between. CDR3 loop: CASSTGEGNYGYTF. The CDR3 bases are TGTGCCAGCAGCACCGGAGAGGGTAACTATGGCTACACCTTC.

The gene calls are TRBV4-1 and TRBJ2-7; the D gene is possibly TRBD1 (6 bases). This CDR3 region has 16 residues. Germline CDR1 is MGHRA and CDR2 is YSYEKL. Trimming shortened V by 4 bases and J by 4 bases, and 20 bases separated the two germline ends. The CDR3, as DNA: TGCGCCAGCAGCCTCGTCCCAGGACAGCGAACATACGAGCAGTACTTC. Translating it yields CASSLVPGQRTYEQYF.

The genes are TRBV4-1 and TRBJ2-7; the D is unclear. The CDR3 is made up of 13 amino acids. The V gene lost 3 bases and the J gene lost 3 bases, with 9 bases spanning the gap. CDR1 and CDR2 from the germline V gene are MGHRA and YSYEKL. In DNA form, the CDR3 reads TGCGCCAGCAGCCAGGGAATCGGCTACGAGCAGTACTTC. This sequence encodes CASSQGIGYEQYF.

The chain employs TRBV18 and TRBJ1-2; the D is unclear. V was pared by 2 bases and J by 4 bases, with 11 bases between. The CDR3 runs to 14 residues. From germline, CDR1 is KGHSH and CDR2 LQKENI. The CDR3: CASSPGEGSYGYTF. DNA for the CDR3: TGTGCCAGCTCACCAGGGGAGGGTAGCTATGGCTACACCTTC.

The chain links TRBV18 to TRBJ2-3; 7 bases agree with TRBD1. This CDR3 has 16 amino acids. Losses at the gene ends were 6 bases for V and 2 bases for J; bases not matched to a gene: 11. The germline CDR1 and CDR2 sequences are KGHSH and LQKENI. The CDR3, as DNA: TGTGCCAGCTCGGGTTACAGGGGTGGGGCCACAGATACGCAGTATTTT. Translation gives CASSGYRGGATDTQYF.

The gene calls are TRBV11-2 and TRBJ2-1; TRBD2 aligns across 8 bases. After removal of 0 bases from V and 4 bases from J, the junction contained 8 bases not matched to a gene. The CDR3 is made up of 17 amino acids. Germline CDR1 and CDR2: SGHAT and FQNNGV. CDR3 in DNA: TGTGCCAGCAGCTTAGAAGTTTTGGAGCGGGGGTACAATGAGCAGTTCTTC. Its translation: CASSLEVLERGYNEQFF.

The chain couples TRBV10-3 to TRBJ1-1; the match to TRBD1 covers 8 bases. Germline values: CDR1 ENHRY, CDR2 SYGVKD. V lost 10 bases and J lost 5; bases outside the gene matches: 6. CDR3 length: 12 residues. CDR3 amino acids: CATRTGRTEAFF. The CDR3, as DNA: TGTGCCACCCGGACAGGGAGGACTGAAGCTTTCTTT.